This record covers a single T cell receptor (beta chain). Unmatched junction bases numbered 5, after V lost 0 bases and J lost 4 bases. CDR1 is LGHDT, CDR2 YNNKEL, per germline (reference sequence). The CDR3 is 15 amino acids. MiXCR, applied by TCRdb to the RT-PCR reads, yields one record per CDR3 protein. Here the sample spans about 680,000 distinct CDR3 sequences, about 14% being singletons. The chain links TRBV3-1 to TRBJ2-7, with TRBD2 matching over 8 bases. This receptor was identified in a female donor in good health, serving as a healthy control. Sequencing was done on a sample of memory CD4+ T cells from blood. CDR3 sequence reads: CASSQDRSGSYEQYF. Written as DNA, the CDR3 is TGTGCCAGCAGCCAAGATAGGAGCGGGAGTTACGAGCAGTACTTC.